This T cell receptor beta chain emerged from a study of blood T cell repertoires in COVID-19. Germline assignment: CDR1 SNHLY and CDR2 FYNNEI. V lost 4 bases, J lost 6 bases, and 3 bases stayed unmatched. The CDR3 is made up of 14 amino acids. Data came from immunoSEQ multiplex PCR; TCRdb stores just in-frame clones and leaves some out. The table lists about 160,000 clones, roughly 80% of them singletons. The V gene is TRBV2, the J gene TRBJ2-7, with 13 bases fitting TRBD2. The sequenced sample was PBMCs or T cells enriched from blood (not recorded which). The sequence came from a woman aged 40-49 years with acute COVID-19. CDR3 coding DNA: TGTGCCAGCAGTGCCGGACTAGCGGGAGCCGAGCAGTACTTC. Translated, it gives CASSAGLAGAEQYF.